This TCR beta chain derives from a study of cytomegalovirus exposure and HLA in healthy donors. Study outcomes and limitations: A later analysis found common viral pathogens apparently linked to several of the most significant clusters.

For this clone: The target antigen is unknown.

Primers: 60 Vbeta forward and 13 Jbeta reverse. Profiled with immunoSEQ multiplex PCR; TCRdb holds only in-frame clones, not every one. The repertoire holds some 150,000 clones, roughly 80% seen once, with about 0.77% in the top ten. V was clipped by 1 base and J by 1 base, with 27 bases between them. The CDR3 consists of 21 residues. In germline, CDR1 is KGHSH, CDR2 LQKENI. This TCR came from a woman under 30 in good health and CMV-seronegative. The chain recombines TRBV18 with TRBJ2-3; D might be TRBD1 (6 bases). Sample: PBMCs. CDR3 sequence reads: CASSPQSFRVRGTKGTDTQYF. The CDR3 DNA sequence: TGTGCCAGCTCACCACAAAGTTTTCGGGTCAGGGGCACCAAGGGCACAGATACGCAGTATTTT.